Listed here is a single TCR beta chain. Sequencing was performed with immunoSEQ multiplex PCR; in TCRdb, only in-frame clones are kept and a portion is missing. Among 210,000 or so clones listed, roughly nine tenths were seen once. The sample comes from a study of blood T cell repertoires in COVID-19. The TCR comes from a young man who had recovered from COVID-19. Specimen: PBMCs or T cells enriched from blood (not recorded which).

The CDR3 DNA is TGTGCCAGTAGTATGACCCAGCGAAAAACTAACTATGGCTACACCTTC. It translates to CASSMTQRKTNYGYTF. V usage is TRBV19 and J usage is TRBJ1-2; D unresolved. V lost 3 bases, J lost 0 bases, and 14 bases lay in between. Per the germline V gene, CDR1 is LNHDA and CDR2 is SQIVND (reference sequence). The CDR3 consists of 16 residues.